Sequencing of this T cell receptor beta chain was carried out in a study of graft-versus-host responses after intestinal transplantation. As for the study in general: Grafts that recipients had were multivisceral, liver-intestinal, or isolated intestinal transplants. The study gave all recipients anti-thymocyte globulin induction, then tacrolimus and steroids for about 3 years.

Study-wide results and limits: Detection of GvH clones occurred in recipient marrow, and some had their first appearance in ileum or blood. The presence of high graft-versus-host to host-versus-graft clonal ratios in allografts characterized patients with graft-donor T cell macrochimerism.

A word on this clone: Its antigen is undetermined.

CDR1 is MNHNY and CDR2 is SVGAGI in the germline V gene (reference sequence). The V gene lost 4 bases and the J gene lost 7 bases, with 14 bases spanning the gap. The CDR3 has 15 amino acids. Clones were read by immunoSEQ multiplex PCR, and TCRdb kept only the in-frame ones, dropping some. The sample shows nearly 110,000 clones, 87% of them seen only once. The specimen comprised unstimulated CD4+ T cells sorted from spleen or lymph node cells, sampled before transplant. This chain uses TRBV6-6 with TRBJ1-6; maybe TRBD1 (5 bases). The source is a human donor who was the organ donor for an intestinal transplant. CDR3 coding DNA: TGTGCCAGCAGTTGGAGGAGGAGGGACAATTCACCCCTCCACTTT. It is translated as CASSWRRRDNSPLHF.